This is a list of T cell receptor beta chains from one sample in a study of blood T cell repertoires in COVID-19. Using immunoSEQ multiplex PCR, the repertoire was profiled, and TCRdb retains in-frame clones only, with some absent. The table includes over 110,000 clones, around 76% detected once. Sequencing used peripheral blood. These receptor sequences come from an elderly man with acute or convalescent COVID-19. CDR3s include the opening cysteine and the closing phenylalanine or tryptophan. Each record gives: D gene, clone size, J gene, V gene, CDR3 protein, CDR3 DNA. The D gene is left open where the match is weak. Only some rows state a clone size, as once, few, many or a class for expanded clones.

>NA|NA|TRBJ1-3|TRBV4-3
CASSQDSGGNTIYF
TGCGCCAGCAGCCAAGATTCAGGGGGAAACACCATATATTTT
>TRBD1|NA|TRBJ1-4|TRBV3-1/TRBV3-2
CASSPQGVPNEKLFF
TGTGCCAGCAGCCCCCAGGGGGTGCCTAATGAAAAACTGTTTTTT
>TRBD1|NA|TRBJ2-7|TRBV5-6
CASSWGTGGYSTYEQYF
TGTGCCAGCAGCTGGGGGACAGGGGGCTATTCGACCTACGAGCAGTACTTC
>NA|NA|TRBJ1-1|TRBV28
CASSFPTRGGTEAFF
TGTGCCAGCAGTTTTCCTACACGGGGAGGAACTGAAGCTTTCTTT
>TRBD2|NA|TRBJ2-3|TRBV7-9
CASSLTSGADTQYF
TGTGCCAGCAGCCTTACTAGCGGGGCAGATACGCAGTATTTT
>TRBD1|few|TRBJ1-6|TRBV5-4
CASSLGQGNSPLHF
TGTGCCAGCAGCCTAGGACAGGGAAATTCACCCCTCCACTTT
>NA|once|TRBJ1-2|TRBV5-6
CASSWTDLRDGYTF
TGTGCCAGCAGCTGGACAGACCTTAGGGATGGCTACACCTTC
>NA|NA|TRBJ2-2|TRBV5-1
CASSSPSGGTGELFF
TGCGCCAGCAGCTCCCCATCTGGAGGCACCGGGGAGCTGTTTTTT
>TRBD1|once|TRBJ1-1|TRBV12-5
CASARQGGTEAFF
TGTGCTAGTGCTCGACAGGGGGGGACTGAAGCTTTCTTT
>NA|NA|TRBJ1-2|TRBV7-6
CASSPDGGKGYGYTF
TGTGCCAGCAGCCCCGATGGGGGGAAAGGCTATGGCTACACCTTC
>TRBD1|NA|TRBJ1-6|TRBV5-4
CASSLGPGQGRIANSPLHF
TGTGCCAGCAGCTTGGGGCCGGGACAGGGCCGGATAGCTAATTCACCCCTCCACTTT
>TRBD1|NA|TRBJ1-5|TRBV5-5
CASSRQGDGNQPQHF
TGTGCCAGCAGTCGACAGGGGGATGGCAATCAGCCCCAGCATTTT
>NA|NA|TRBJ1-1|TRBV11-3
CASSLGGNTEAFF
TGTGCCAGCAGCCTCGGGGGGAACACTGAAGCTTTCTTT
>TRBD1|NA|TRBJ1-4|TRBV9
CASSVGGTGYEKLFF
TGTGCCAGCAGCGTAGGAGGGACAGGGTACGAAAAACTGTTTTTT
>NA|NA|TRBJ1-6|TRBV28
CASTEGRGWNSPLHF
TGTGCCAGCACTGAGGGACGGGGGTGGAATTCACCCCTCCACTTT
>TRBD1|NA|TRBJ2-3|TRBV27
CASSPATGGNTDTQYF
TGTGCCAGCAGTCCTGCGACAGGGGGAAACACAGATACGCAGTATTTT
>NA|NA|TRBJ2-7|TRBV29-1
CSVGSGYEQYF
TGCAGCGTTGGATCGGGGTACGAGCAGTACTTC
>NA|NA|TRBJ1-5|TRBV2
CASSAPLRQQNQPQHF
TGTGCCAGCAGTGCTCCCCTTAGACAGCAAAATCAGCCCCAGCATTTT
>TRBD1|medium-sized|TRBJ1-1|TRBV4-2
CASSRTGGERTEAFF
TGTGCCAGCAGCCGGACAGGGGGGGAGAGGACTGAAGCTTTCTTT
>NA|NA|TRBJ2-2|TRBV11-3
CASSFRGAANTGELFF
TGTGCCAGCAGCTTTCGCGGGGCCGCGAACACCGGGGAGCTGTTTTTT
>TRBD1|NA|TRBJ2-7|TRBV6-6
CASRGGQGAYEQYF
TGTGCCAGCAGAGGGGGACAGGGCGCCTACGAGCAGTACTTC
>NA|NA|TRBJ2-5|TRBV6-6
CASSYQDRQETQYF
TGTGCCAGCAGTTACCAGGACAGACAAGAGACCCAGTACTTC
>NA|NA|TRBJ2-2|TRBV11-1
CASSSFGVGELFF
TGTGCCAGCAGCTCATTCGGAGTCGGGGAGCTGTTTTTT
>NA|few|TRBJ1-1|TRBV5-1
CASSRDGGNTEAFF
TGCGCCAGCAGCCGGGACGGGGGGAACACTGAAGCTTTCTTT
>NA|few|TRBJ2-3|TRBV4-1
CASSPRTSLSTDTQYF
TGCGCCAGCAGCCCCCGTACTAGCCTCAGCACAGATACGCAGTATTTT
>NA|NA|TRBJ2-1|TRBV11-3
CASSLGTEIYNEQFF
TGTGCCAGCAGCTTAGGGACAGAGATTTACAATGAGCAGTTCTTC
>NA|NA|TRBJ2-7|TRBV11-2
CASSLDFWGRYEQYF
TGTGCCAGCAGCTTAGACTTTTGGGGGAGGTACGAGCAGTACTTC
>NA|NA|TRBJ1-3|TRBV6-2/TRBV6-3
CASSYWGGGNTIYF
TGTGCCAGCAGTTACTGGGGCGGTGGAAACACCATATATTTT
>NA|NA|TRBJ2-3|TRBV21-1
CASSKAGDLAAKSTDTQYF
TGTGCCAGCAGCAAAGCGGGCGATCTAGCGGCTAAAAGCACAGATACGCAGTATTTT
>NA|NA|TRBJ1-6|TRBV12-3/TRBV12-4
CASSFFDSPLHF
TGTGCCAGCAGTTTTTTCGATTCACCCCTCCACTTT
>TRBD2|NA|TRBJ2-3|TRBV2
CASSEVRGGTDTQYF
TGTGCCAGCAGTGAAGTGCGGGGGGGCACAGATACGCAGTATTTT
>TRBD1|once|TRBJ2-1|TRBV19
CASSMYGQGAYNEQFF
TGTGCCAGTAGTATGTACGGGCAGGGGGCTTACAATGAGCAGTTCTTC
>NA|NA|TRBJ1-4|TRBV7-9
CASSPLNGRVEKLFF
TGTGCCAGCAGTCCACTCAACGGGCGGGTTGAAAAACTGTTTTTT
>NA|NA|TRBJ2-2|TRBV4-1
CASRREVADTGELFF
TGCGCCAGCAGGAGGGAAGTAGCGGACACCGGGGAGCTGTTTTTT
>NA|NA|TRBJ1-6|TRBV5-1
CASSFGLEASPLHF
TGCGCCAGCAGCTTCGGTCTAGAGGCTTCACCCCTCCACTTT
>NA|NA|TRBJ1-6|TRBV4-1
CASSLKGQLSNSPLHF
TGCGCCAGCAGCCTTAAGGGGCAGCTCTCTAATTCACCCCTCCACTTT
>NA|NA|TRBJ2-7|TRBV7-7
CASSPGVSSYEQYF
TGTGCCAGCAGCCCCGGGGTTAGCTCCTACGAGCAGTACTTC
>NA|NA|TRBJ1-1|TRBV6-2/TRBV6-3
CASSYRGGRNTEAFF
TGTGCCAGCAGTTACCGCGGGGGACGGAACACTGAAGCTTTCTTT
>TRBD1|few|TRBJ1-1|TRBV12-3/TRBV12-4
CASSPQGARAFF
TGTGCCAGCAGCCCCCAGGGGGCCAGAGCTTTCTTT
>NA|NA|TRBJ1-2|TRBV28
CASRRYRVEVSGYTF
TGTGCCAGCAGGAGATACAGGGTAGAAGTCTCTGGCTACACCTTC
>NA|NA|TRBJ1-5|TRBV2
CASRFSVTQPQHF
TGTGCCAGCAGATTTAGTGTAACGCAGCCCCAGCATTTT
>NA|NA|TRBJ1-1|TRBV28
CASWGQSTEAFF
TGTGCCAGCTGGGGACAATCCACTGAAGCTTTCTTT
>TRBD1|NA|TRBJ2-5|TRBV5-4
CASSLQRTGREETQYF
TGTGCCAGCAGCTTGCAACGGACAGGGCGGGAAGAGACCCAGTACTTC
>TRBD1|few|TRBJ1-6|TRBV5-4
CASSRDRVNNSPLHF
TGTGCCAGCAGCCGGGACAGAGTCAATAATTCACCCCTCCACTTT
>TRBD1|many|TRBJ1-1|TRBV7-8
CASSLATQGADTEAFF
TGTGCCAGCAGCTTAGCGACCCAGGGGGCGGACACTGAAGCTTTCTTT
>TRBD1|NA|TRBJ1-5|TRBV19
CASSSPDRGASNQPQHF
TGTGCCAGTAGTTCCCCTGACAGGGGCGCGAGCAATCAGCCCCAGCATTTT
>NA|NA|TRBJ2-7|TRBV28
CAISVGAPSWEQYF
TGTGCCATCTCGGTCGGAGCGCCTTCGTGGGAGCAGTACTTC
>NA|NA|TRBJ2-3|TRBV2
CASSKSLVGASTDTQYF
TGTGCCAGCAGCAAGTCCCTCGTGGGGGCCTCCACAGATACGCAGTATTTT
>TRBD2|NA|TRBJ2-1|TRBV4-3
CASSPSGGRNEQFF
TGCGCCAGCAGCCCTAGCGGGGGCCGCAATGAGCAGTTCTTC
>TRBD1|few|TRBJ1-1|TRBV7-3
CASSLNPGQTNEAFF
TGTGCCAGCAGCTTAAACCCGGGACAGACAAACGAAGCTTTCTTT
>NA|NA|TRBJ1-1|TRBV3-1/TRBV3-2
CASSHRSGAAEAFF
TGTGCCAGCAGCCATCGATCAGGGGCGGCTGAAGCTTTCTTT
>NA|NA|TRBJ2-3|TRBV24-1
CATSESEGPTDTQYF
TGTGCCACCAGTGAAAGTGAGGGCCCCACAGATACGCAGTATTTT
>NA|NA|TRBJ2-7|TRBV2
CASGQLQTYEQYF
TGTGCCAGCGGACAGTTGCAAACCTACGAGCAGTACTTC
>TRBD2|many|TRBJ2-7|TRBV20-1
CSASVAGDTYEQYF
TGCAGTGCTAGTGTAGCGGGGGATACCTACGAGCAGTACTTC
>TRBD2|NA|TRBJ2-1|TRBV9
CASSVGFRAGDSYNEQFF
TGTGCCAGCAGCGTCGGGTTCCGGGCGGGGGACTCCTACAATGAGCAGTTCTTC